This is a list of T cell receptor beta chains from one sample in a study of blood T cell repertoires in COVID-19. Sequencing was performed with immunoSEQ multiplex PCR; in TCRdb, only in-frame clones are kept and a portion is missing. The sample has approximately 150,000 clones, approximately 83% seen once. Sequencing was done on a sample of PBMCs or T cells enriched from blood (not recorded which). These receptors were taken from a man between 65 and 85 years old who had been exposed to COVID-19. CDR3s include the opening cysteine and the closing phenylalanine or tryptophan.

v_call cdr3_length cdr3_aa
TRBV29-1 14 CSVGGGNSNQPQHF
TRBV2 18 CASQRETSGASGANVLTF
TRBV11-2 16 CASSLAGTSGAYEQYF
TRBV27 12 CASKQMNTEAFF
TRBV6-4 16 CARDPWGERFSYEQYF
TRBV7-3 12 CASSLDTLTQYF
TRBV6-6 15 CASSYSQGTAGELFF
TRBV29-1 13 CSVVPMDSYEQYF
TRBV7-3 15 CASSPQGSRNTEAFF
TRBV9 11 CASSAVTEAFF
TRBV28 14 CASRSEALATEAFF
TRBV5-4 13 CASSLGGGTEAFF
TRBV19 15 CASTDRGMLGYGYTF
TRBV7-3 14 CASSPGLDHYEQYF
TRBV11-2 16 CASSLDVRVEDEKLFF
TRBV28 15 CASSLGLVNNYGYTF
TRBV5-5 19 CASSETVTRIVRTNEKLFF
TRBV5-1 15 CASSQWTESTDTQYF
TRBV7-9 14 CASSLQGMNTEAFF
TRBV30 13 CASAGLRNSPLHF
TRBV5-1 16 CASSLVVAGGTDTQYF
TRBV4-3 16 CASSQDHRGRNYGYTF
TRBV2 19 CASSGRLAGVGGNTGELFF
TRBV18 15 CASSPTANEVYGYTF
TRBV7-9 13 CASSRGSNQPQHF
TRBV29-1 13 CSVGLAPQETQYF
TRBV18 15 CASSSQGASDEKLFF
TRBV7-9 15 CASSVQGLMLNTQYF
TRBV5-1 15 CASSLAGRAYNEQFF
TRBV23-1 11 CATPPTGELFF
TRBV19 14 CASDGGGRGHGYTF
TRBV6-5 14 CASNADWRTDTQYF